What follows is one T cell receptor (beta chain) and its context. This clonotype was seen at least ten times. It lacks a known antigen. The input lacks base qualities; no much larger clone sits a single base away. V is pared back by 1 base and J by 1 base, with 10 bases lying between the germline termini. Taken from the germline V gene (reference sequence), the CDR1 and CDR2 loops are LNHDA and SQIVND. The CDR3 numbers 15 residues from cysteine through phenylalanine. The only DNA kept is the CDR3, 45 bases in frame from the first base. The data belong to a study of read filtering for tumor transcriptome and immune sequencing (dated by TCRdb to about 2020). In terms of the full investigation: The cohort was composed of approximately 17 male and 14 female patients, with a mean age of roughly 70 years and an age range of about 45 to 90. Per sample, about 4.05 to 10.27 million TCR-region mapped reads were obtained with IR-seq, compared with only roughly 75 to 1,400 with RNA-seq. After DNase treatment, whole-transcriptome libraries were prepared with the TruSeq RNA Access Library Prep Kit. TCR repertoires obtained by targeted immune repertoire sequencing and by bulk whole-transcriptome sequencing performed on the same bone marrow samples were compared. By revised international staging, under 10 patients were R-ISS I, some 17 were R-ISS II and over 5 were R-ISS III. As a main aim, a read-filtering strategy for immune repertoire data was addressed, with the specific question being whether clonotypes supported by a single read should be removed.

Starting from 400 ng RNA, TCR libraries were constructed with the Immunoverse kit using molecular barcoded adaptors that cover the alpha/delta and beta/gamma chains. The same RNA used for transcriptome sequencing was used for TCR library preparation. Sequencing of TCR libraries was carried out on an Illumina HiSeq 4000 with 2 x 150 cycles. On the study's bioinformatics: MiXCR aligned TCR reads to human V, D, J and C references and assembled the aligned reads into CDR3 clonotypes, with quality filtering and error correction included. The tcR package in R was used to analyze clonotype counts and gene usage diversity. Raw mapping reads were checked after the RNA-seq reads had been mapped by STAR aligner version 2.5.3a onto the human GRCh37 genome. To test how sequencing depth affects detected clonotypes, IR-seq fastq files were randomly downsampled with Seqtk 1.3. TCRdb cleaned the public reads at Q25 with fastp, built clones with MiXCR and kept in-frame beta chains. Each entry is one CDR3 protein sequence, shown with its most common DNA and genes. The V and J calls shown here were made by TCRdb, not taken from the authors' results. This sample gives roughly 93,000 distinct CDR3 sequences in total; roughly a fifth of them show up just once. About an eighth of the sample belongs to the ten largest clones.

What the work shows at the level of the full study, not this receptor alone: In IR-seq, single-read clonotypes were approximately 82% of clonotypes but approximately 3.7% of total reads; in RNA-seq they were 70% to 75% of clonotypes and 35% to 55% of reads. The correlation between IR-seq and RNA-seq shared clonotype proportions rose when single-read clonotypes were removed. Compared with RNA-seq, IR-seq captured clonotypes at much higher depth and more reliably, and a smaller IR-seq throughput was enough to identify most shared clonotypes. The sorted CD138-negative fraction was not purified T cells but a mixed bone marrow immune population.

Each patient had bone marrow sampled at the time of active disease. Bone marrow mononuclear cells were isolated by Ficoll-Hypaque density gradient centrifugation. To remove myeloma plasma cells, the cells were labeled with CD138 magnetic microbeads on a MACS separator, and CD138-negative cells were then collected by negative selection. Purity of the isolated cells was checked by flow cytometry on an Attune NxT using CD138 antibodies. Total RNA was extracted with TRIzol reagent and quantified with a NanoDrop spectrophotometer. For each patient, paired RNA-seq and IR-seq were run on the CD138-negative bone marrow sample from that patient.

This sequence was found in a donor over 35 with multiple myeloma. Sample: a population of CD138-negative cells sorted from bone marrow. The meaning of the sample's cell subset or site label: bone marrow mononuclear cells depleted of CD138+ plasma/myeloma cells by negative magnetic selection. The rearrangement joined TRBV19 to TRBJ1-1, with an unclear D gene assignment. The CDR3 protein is CASSIAPLRNTEAFF. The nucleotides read TGTGCCAGTAGTATAGCGCCTCTCCGGAACACTGAAGCTTTCTTT.